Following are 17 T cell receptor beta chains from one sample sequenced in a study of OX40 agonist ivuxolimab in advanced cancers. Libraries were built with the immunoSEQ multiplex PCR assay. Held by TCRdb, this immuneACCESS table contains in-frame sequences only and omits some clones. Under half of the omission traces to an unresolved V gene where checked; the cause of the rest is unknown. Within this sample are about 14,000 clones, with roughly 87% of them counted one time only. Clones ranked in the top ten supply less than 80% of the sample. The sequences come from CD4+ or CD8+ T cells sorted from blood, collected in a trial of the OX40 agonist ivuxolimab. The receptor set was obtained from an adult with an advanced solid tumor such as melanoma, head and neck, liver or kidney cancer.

CDR3 nucleotide sequence: TGTGCCAGCAGCACGCAGACCTACGAGCAGTACTTC. The encoded protein is CASSTQTYEQYF. The chain employs TRBV5-6 and TRBJ2-7; D not certain. Germline lookup yields CDR1 SGHDT and CDR2 YYEEEE. The germline V and J ends were trimmed by 4 bases and 2 bases, with 7 bases remaining between them. CDR3 length: 12 amino acids.

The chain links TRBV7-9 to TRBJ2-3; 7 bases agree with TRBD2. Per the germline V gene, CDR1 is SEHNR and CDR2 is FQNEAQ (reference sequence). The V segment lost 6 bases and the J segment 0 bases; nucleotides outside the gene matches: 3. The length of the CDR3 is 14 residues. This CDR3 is CASRGGPSTDTQYF. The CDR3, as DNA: TGTGCCAGCAGGGGAGGGCCGAGCACAGATACGCAGTATTTT. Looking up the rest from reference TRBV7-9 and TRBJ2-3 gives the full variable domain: DTGVSQNPRHKITKRGQNVTFRCDPISEHNRLYWYRQTLGQGPEFLTYFQNEAQLEKSRLLSDRFSAERPKGSFSTLEIQRTEQGDSAMYLCASRGGPSTDTQYFGPGTRLTVL.

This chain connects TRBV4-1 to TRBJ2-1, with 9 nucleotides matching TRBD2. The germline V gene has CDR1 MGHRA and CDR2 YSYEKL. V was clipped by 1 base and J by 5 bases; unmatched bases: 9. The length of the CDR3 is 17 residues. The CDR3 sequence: CASSQVDGAGGNNEQFF. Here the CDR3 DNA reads TGCGCCAGCAGCCAAGTAGATGGAGCGGGGGGTAACAATGAGCAGTTCTTC.

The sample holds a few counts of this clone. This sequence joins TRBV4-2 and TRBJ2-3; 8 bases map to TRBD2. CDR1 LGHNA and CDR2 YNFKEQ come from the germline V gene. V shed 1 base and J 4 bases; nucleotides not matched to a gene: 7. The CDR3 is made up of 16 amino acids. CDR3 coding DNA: TGTGCCAGCAGCCAAGGGGCGGCTAGCGGGCCAGATACGCAGTATTTT. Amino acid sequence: CASSQGAASGPDTQYF.

The CDR3 loop reads CASSWTGTNEKLFF. DNA for the CDR3: TGTGCCAGCAGCTGGACAGGGACTAATGAAAAACTGTTTTTT. The rearrangement joins TRBV7-2 to TRBJ1-4; the match to TRBD1 covers 8 bases. Per the germline V gene, CDR1 is SGHTA and CDR2 is FQGNSA. The CDR3 has 14 amino acids. V lost 4 bases to trimming and J lost 2 bases; unmatched junction nucleotides: 0.

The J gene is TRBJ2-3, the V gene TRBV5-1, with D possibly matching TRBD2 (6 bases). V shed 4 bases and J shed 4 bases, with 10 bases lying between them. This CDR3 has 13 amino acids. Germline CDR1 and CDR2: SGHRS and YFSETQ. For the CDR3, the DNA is TGCGCCAGCAGCGGAGGGCTCGCAGATACGCAGTATTTT. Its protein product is CASSGGLADTQYF.

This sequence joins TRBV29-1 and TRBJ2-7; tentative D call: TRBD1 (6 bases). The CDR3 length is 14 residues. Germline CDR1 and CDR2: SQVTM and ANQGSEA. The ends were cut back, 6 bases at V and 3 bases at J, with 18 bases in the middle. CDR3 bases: TGCAGCGTGTTGGGACACCAAACTTACTACGAGCAGTACTTC. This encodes CSVLGHQTYYEQYF.

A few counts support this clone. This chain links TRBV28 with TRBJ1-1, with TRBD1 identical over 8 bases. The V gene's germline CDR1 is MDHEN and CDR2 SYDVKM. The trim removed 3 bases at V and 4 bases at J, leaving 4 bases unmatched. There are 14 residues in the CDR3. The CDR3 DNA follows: TGTGCCAGCAGTTTGGCACAGGGGGGCACTGAAGCTTTCTTT. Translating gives CASSLAQGGTEAFF.

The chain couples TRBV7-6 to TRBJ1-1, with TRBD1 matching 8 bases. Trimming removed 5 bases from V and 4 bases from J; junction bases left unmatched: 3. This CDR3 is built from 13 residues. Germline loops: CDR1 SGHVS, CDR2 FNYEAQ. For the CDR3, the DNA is TGTGCCAGCAGCCTCGGACAGGGCACTGAAGCTTTCTTT. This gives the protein CASSLGQGTEAFF.

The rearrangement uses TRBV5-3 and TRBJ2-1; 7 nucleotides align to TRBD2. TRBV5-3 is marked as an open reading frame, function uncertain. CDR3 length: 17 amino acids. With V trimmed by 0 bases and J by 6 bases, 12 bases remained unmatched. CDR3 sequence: CARSLGLADLGSNEQFF. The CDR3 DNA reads TGTGCCAGAAGCTTGGGACTAGCAGATCTGGGGTCCAATGAGCAGTTCTTC.

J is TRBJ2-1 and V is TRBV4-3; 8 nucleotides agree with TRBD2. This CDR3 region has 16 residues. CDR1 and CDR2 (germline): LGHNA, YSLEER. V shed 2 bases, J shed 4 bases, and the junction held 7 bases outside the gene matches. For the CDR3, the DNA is TGCGCCAGCAGCCAATTTCGGGGGGGCGTTTACAATGAGCAGTTCTTC. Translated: CASSQFRGGVYNEQFF.

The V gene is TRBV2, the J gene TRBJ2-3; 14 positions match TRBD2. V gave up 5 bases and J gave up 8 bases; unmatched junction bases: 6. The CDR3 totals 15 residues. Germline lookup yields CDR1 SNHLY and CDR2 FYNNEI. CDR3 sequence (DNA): TGTGCCAGCAGTCGACTAGCGGGAGGGCCAGGTACGCAGTATTTT. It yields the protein CASSRLAGGPGTQYF.

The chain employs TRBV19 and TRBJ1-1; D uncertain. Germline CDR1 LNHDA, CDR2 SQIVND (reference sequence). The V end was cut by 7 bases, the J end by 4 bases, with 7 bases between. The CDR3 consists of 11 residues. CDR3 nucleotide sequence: TGTGCCAGTATGGGGTCCACTGAAGCTTTCTTT. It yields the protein CASMGSTEAFF.

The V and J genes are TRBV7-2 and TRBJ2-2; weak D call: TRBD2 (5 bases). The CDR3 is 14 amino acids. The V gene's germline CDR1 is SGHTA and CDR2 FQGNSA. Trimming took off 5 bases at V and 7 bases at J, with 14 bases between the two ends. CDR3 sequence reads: CASSPSAGGGELFF. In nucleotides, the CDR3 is TGTGCCAGCAGCCCCAGCGCAGGAGGCGGGGAGCTGTTTTTT.

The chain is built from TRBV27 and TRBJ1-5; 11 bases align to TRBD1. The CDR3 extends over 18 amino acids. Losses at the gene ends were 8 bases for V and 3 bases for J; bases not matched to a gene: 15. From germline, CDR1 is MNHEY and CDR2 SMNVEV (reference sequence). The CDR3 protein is CASGHRTGGAGVNQPQHF. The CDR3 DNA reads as TGTGCCAGCGGGCACCGGACAGGGGGCGCCGGAGTCAATCAGCCCCAGCATTTT.

The CDR3 loop is CASSQKSGRETQYF. CDR3 DNA sequence: TGCGCCAGCAGCCAAAAGTCGGGGCGGGAGACCCAGTACTTC. The chain recombines TRBV4-1 with TRBJ2-5, with D tentatively TRBD1 or TRBD2 (5 bases each). With 2 bases removed from V and 5 bases from J, the gap between germline ends came to 12 bases. Germline V gives CDR1 MGHRA, CDR2 YSYEKL. This CDR3 is built from 14 residues.

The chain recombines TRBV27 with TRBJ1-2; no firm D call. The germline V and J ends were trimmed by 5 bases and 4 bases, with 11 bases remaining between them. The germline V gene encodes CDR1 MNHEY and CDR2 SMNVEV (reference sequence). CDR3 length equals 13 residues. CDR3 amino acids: CASSPYPFYGYTF. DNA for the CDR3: TGTGCCAGCAGTCCATACCCATTCTATGGCTACACCTTC.